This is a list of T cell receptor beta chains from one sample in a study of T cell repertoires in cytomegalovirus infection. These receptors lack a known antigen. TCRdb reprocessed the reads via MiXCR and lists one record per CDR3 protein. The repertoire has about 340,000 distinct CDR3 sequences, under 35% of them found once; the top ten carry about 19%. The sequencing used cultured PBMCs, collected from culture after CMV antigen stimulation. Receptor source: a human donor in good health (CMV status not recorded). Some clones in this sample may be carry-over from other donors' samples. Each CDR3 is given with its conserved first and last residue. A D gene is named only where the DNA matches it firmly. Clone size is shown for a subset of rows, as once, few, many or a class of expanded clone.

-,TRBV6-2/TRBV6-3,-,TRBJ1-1,TGTGCCAACAGTTACCGAATCGGGCAGGGGTTTTCCGGGAACACTGAAGCTTTCTTT,CANSYRIGQGFSGNTEAFF
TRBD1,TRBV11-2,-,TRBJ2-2,TGTGCCAGCAGGCCCGGGACAGGGGAAGCCGGGGAGCTGTTTTTT,CASRPGTGEAGELFF
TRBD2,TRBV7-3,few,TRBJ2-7,TGTGCCAGCGCCTCGGGACTAGCCTACGAGCAGTACTTC,CASASGLAYEQYF
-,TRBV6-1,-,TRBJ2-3,TGTGCCAGCAGTCAGGTCAGGGATACGCAGTATTTT,CASSQVRDTQYF
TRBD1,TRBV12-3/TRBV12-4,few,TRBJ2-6,TGTGCCAGCAGCCCCCTTGATAGCACAGGGGAAGGTGGGGCCAACGTCCTGACTTTC,CASSPLDSTGEGGANVLTF
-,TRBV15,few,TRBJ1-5,TGTGCCACCAGCTTGTTCGGCATCAATCAGCCCCAGCATTTT,CATSLFGINQPQHF
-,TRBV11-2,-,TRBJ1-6,TGTGCCAGCCTCCGGGCCTCGGGTTCACCCCTCCACTTT,CASLRASGSPLHF
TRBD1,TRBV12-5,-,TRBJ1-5,TGTGCTAGTGGTTTGATCGTGGACAGGCTGAATCAGCCCCAGCATTTT,CASGLIVDRLNQPQHF
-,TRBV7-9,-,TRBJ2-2,TGTGCCAGCAGCCCCTCTCCGAACACCGGGGAGCTGTTTTTT,CASSPSPNTGELFF
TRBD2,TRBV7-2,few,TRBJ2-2,TGTGCCAGCAGCTTAGCGCACCCGGGAGGGTCCGGGGAGCTGTTTTTT,CASSLAHPGGSGELFF
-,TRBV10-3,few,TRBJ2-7,TGTGCCATCAGTGAGTCAAAAAATCATGAGCAGTACTTC,CAISESKNHEQYF
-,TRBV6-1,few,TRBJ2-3,TGTGCCAGCAGGGTCAGTGGCCTCACAGATACGCAGTATTTT,CASRVSGLTDTQYF
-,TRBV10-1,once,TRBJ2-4,TGCGCCAGCAGTGAAACTGGGAAAGAAAACATTCAGTACTTC,CASSETGKENIQYF
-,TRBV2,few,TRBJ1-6,TGTGCCAGCAGAGAAGCTCCGCTGGGCCCCTATAATTCACCCCTCCACTTT,CASREAPLGPYNSPLHF
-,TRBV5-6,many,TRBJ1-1,TGTGCCAGCAGCCCTATCTTGGACAGCCCGAATAGACAAACTGAAGCTTTCTTT,CASSPILDSPNRQTEAFF
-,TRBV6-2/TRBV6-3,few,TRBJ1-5,TGTGCCAGCACAGCTTATAGCAATCAGCCCCAGCATTTT,CASTAYSNQPQHF
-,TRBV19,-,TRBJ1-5,TGTGCCAGTAGTATCTTACAGGGCCGACAGCCCCAGCATTTT,CASSILQGRQPQHF
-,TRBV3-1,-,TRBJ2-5,TGTGCCAGCAGCCGCCGGACGGTCCAAGAGACCCAGTACTTC,CASSRRTVQETQYF
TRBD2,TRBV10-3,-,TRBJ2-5,TGTGCCATCAGAGATGAGCGGGGCCAAGAGACCCAGTACTTC,CAIRDERGQETQYF
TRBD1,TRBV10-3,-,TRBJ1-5,TGTGCCATCAGTGACCGACAGGGAGACCAGCCCCAGCATTTT,CAISDRQGDQPQHF
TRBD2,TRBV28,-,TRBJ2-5,TGTGCCAGCAATCCGGGGCGGGAGGGGGAGACCCAGTACTTC,CASNPGREGETQYF
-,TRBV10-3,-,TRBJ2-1,TGTGCCATCAGTGAGAAGGGCAGCTCCTACAATGAGCAGTTCTTC,CAISEKGSSYNEQFF
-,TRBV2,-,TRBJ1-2,TGTGCCAGCAATACCTACTCCCAGGGAAATGGCTACACCTTC,CASNTYSQGNGYTF
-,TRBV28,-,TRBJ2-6,TGTGCCAGCAGTCGGCCGGGGCCGACTACTGGGGCCAACGTCCTGACTTTC,CASSRPGPTTGANVLTF
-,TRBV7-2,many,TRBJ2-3,TGTGCCAGCAGCTTAGAATCGGCGGACCCAGATACGCAGTATTTT,CASSLESADPDTQYF
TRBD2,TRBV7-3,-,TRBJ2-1,TGTGCCAGCAGCCCCCGACTAGCGGGAGTCCATGAGCAGTTCTTC,CASSPRLAGVHEQFF
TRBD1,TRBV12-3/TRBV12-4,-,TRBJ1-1,TGTGCCAGCAGTCGTCTCGGGACAGGGAACACTGAAGCTTTCTTT,CASSRLGTGNTEAFF
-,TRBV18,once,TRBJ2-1,TGTGCCAGCTCACTTACGGTAGCGGTGACCTACAATGAGCAGTTCTTC,CASSLTVAVTYNEQFF
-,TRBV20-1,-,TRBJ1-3,TGCAGTGCTAGAGGGACTACTGGAAACACCATATATTTT,CSARGTTGNTIYF
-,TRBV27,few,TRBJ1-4,TGTGCCAGCAGTTTGAGGGCAACAGTTGGAGAAAAACTGTTTTTT,CASSLRATVGEKLFF
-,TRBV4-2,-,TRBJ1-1,TGTGCCAGCAGCTCAAGGGGGGCTGAAGCTTTCTTT,CASSSRGAEAFF
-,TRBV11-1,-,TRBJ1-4,TGTGCCAGCAGCCCGACAGGCCACATTGGGGCAAAACTGTTTTTT,CASSPTGHIGAKLFF
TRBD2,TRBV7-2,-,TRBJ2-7,TGTGCCAGCAGCTTAGAGAGCGGGGGACGCTACGAGCAGTACTTC,CASSLESGGRYEQYF
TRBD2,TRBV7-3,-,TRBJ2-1,TGTGCCAGCAGCCCCGGCGGGAGAATGTCCTACAATGAGCAGTTCTTC,CASSPGGRMSYNEQFF
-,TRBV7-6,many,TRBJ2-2,TGTGCCAGCAGCCCCCCGGGAGCGAACACCGGGGAGCTGTTTTTT,CASSPPGANTGELFF